What follows is one T cell receptor (beta chain) and its context. This sample was taken from a study of blood T cell repertoires in COVID-19. Study-level information: There were acute and convalescent COVID-19 samples, and they came from the United States, Italy and Spain. From T cells, B-cell-depleted T cells, or PBMCs came the material, which was cDNA or gDNA.

The CDR3 contains 17 residues. Per the germline V gene, CDR1 is LGHNA and CDR2 is YSLEER. Trimming took 0 bases from V and 0 from J, leaving 9 bases between them. Original handling: Amplification of reference gene primers provided the estimated nucleated cell counts. The protocol was immunoSEQ multiplex PCR, while the TCRdb copy is restricted to in-frame clones and leaves out a portion. V, J and clone size derive from that table, while D and trimming were established from the DNA sequence. The top ten hold 52% of the sample, which has just over 15,000 clones, around 83% seen once. This chain connects TRBV4-3 to TRBJ2-6, with a weak D call TRBD1 (5 bases). This clonotype was obtained from a man in his 60s with acute or convalescent COVID-19. Input material: peripheral blood. The CDR3 protein is CASSQDPGPSGANVLTF. CDR3 bases: TGCGCCAGCAGCCAAGACCCAGGGCCCTCTGGGGCCAACGTCCTGACTTTC.